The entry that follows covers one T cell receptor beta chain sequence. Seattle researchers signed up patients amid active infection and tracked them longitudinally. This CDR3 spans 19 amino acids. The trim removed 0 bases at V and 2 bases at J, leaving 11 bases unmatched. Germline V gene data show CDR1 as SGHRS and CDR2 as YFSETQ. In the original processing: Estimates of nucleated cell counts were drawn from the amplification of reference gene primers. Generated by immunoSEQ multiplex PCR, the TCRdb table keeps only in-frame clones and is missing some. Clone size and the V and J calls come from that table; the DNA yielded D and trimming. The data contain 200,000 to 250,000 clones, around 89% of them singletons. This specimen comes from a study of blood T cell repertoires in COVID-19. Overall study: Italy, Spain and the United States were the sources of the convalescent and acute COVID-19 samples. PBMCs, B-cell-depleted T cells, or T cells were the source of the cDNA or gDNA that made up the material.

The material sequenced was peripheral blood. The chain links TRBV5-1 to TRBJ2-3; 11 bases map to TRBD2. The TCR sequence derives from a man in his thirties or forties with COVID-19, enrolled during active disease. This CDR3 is CASSLGLAGGRSVTDTQYF. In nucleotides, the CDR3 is TGCGCCAGCAGCTTGGGGCTAGCGGGGGGCAGGTCGGTCACAGATACGCAGTATTTT.